The 16 T cell receptor beta chains in this list originate from one sample, sequenced in a study of breast tumors, draining lymph nodes, adjacent tissues. Axillary draining lymph nodes of breast cancer patients supplied the node samples. Each CDR3 protein gets one entry after TCRdb re-called the multiplex PCR reads with MiXCR. The table lists 150,000 to 200,000 distinct CDR3 sequences, about 30% of them singletons. Source material: axillary lymph node tissue. Receptors originate from a female donor with breast cancer. Some clones in this sample may be carry-over from other donors' samples.

This clonotype showed up many times. The chain joins TRBV20-1 to TRBJ2-3; the D gene is possibly TRBD1 (6 bases). The CDR3 sequence is 16 residues long. Trimming shortened V by 6 bases and J by 5 bases, and 24 bases separated the two germline ends. CDR1 and CDR2 (germline): DFQATT, SNEGSKA (reference sequence). CDR3 DNA: TGCAGTGCCCCATTGAGGGGGAGAGGACCCAGAGATACGCAGTATTTT. It is translated as CSAPLRGRGPRDTQYF.

This clonotype was seen ten or more times. The J gene is TRBJ2-7, the V gene TRBV28, with 7 bases aligning to TRBD1. This CDR3 spans 16 amino acids. The germline CDR1 and CDR2 sequences are MDHEN and SYDVKM. Germline trimming cut 6 bases from V and 5 bases from J; bases unmatched to any gene: 16. As DNA, the CDR3 is TGTGCCAGCAGCTCTCGCTCTTCGACAACAGGGGACGAGCAGTACTTC. It translates to CASSSRSSTTGDEQYF.

About this clonotype: A much larger clone differs from this one at a single base, so this may be a read error. CDR3 region: CASSLLPGPQETQHF. CDR3 DNA sequence: TGTGCCAGCAGCTTGCTACCCGGGCCCCAAGAGACCCAGCACTTC. This rearrangement joins TRBV7-9 to TRBJ2-5, with D unclear. The CDR3 has 15 amino acids. Germline V gene sequence: CDR1 SEHNR, CDR2 FQNEAQ (reference sequence). Supplemented by reference TRBV7-9 and TRBJ2-5, the full variable domain reads DTGVSQNPRHKITKRGQNVTFRCDPISEHNRLYWYRQTLGQGPEFLTYFQNEAQLEKSRLLSDRFSAERPKGSFSTLEIQRTEQGDSAMYLCASSLLPGPQETQHFGPGTRLLVL.

This clonotype was observed many times. The genes are TRBV11-1 and TRBJ1-1, with D possibly TRBD1 on 6 matching bases. The CDR3 is 13 residues long. V gave up 5 bases and J gave up 7 bases, with 14 bases separating them. Per the germline V gene, CDR1 is SGHAT and CDR2 is FQDESV (reference sequence). CDR3 sequence (DNA): TGTGCCAGCAGCCGTAACAGGGCGGGTGAAGCTTTCTTT. Its translation: CASSRNRAGEAFF.

This clonotype occurred many times. The gene calls are TRBV9 and TRBJ2-7; D remains unclear. This CDR3 is 13 amino acids long. Trimming left V 3 bases short and J 7 bases short, with 14 bases between. The germline V gene encodes CDR1 SGDLS and CDR2 YYNGEE. The CDR3 DNA is TGTGCCAGCAGCGCCGCCTCATCCCTGGAGCAGTACTTC. It translates to CASSAASSLEQYF.

This clonotype was observed at least ten times. The chain carries TRBV19 and TRBJ1-5; D uncertain. The CDR3 spans 14 residues. V shed 5 bases and J shed 5 bases, with 13 bases lying between them. CDR1 LNHDA and CDR2 SQIVND come from the germline V gene (reference sequence). CDR3: CASSSREGDQPQHF. DNA for the CDR3: TGTGCCAGTAGTTCGAGGGAAGGCGATCAGCCCCAGCATTTT.

The chain is built from TRBV12-3 or TRBV12-4 and TRBJ2-7; the D call may be TRBD1 or TRBD2 (5 bases each). This CDR3 is 12 amino acids long. Trimming removed 4 bases from V and 7 bases from J, with 11 bases in between. The CDR3, as DNA: TGTGCCAGCAGTTCGGGACGAGTGGAGCAGTACTTC. Its protein product is CASSSGRVEQYF.

This clonotype has at least ten counts. The J gene is TRBJ1-4, the V gene TRBV5-1; a weak D match, TRBD1 (5 bases). Germline CDR1 reads SGHRS; CDR2 reads YFSETQ. There are 13 residues in the CDR3. Trimming removed 4 bases from V and 8 bases from J, with 12 bases in between. The CDR3 DNA reads as TGCGCCAGCAGCCTCGGGGGGGACGAAAAACTGTTTTTT. It specifies CASSLGGDEKLFF.

This clonotype was seen at least ten times. This rearrangement joins TRBV29-1 to TRBJ1-4, with D possibly TRBD1 on 6 matching bases. V lost 3 bases and J 12 bases, leaving 17 bases between the germline ends. The germline V gene has CDR1 SQVTM and CDR2 ANQGSEA. The CDR3 extends over 13 amino acids. DNA for the CDR3: TGCAGCGTTGAGCTTGCAGGGGAGTGGCAACTGTTTTTT. It is translated as CSVELAGEWQLFF.

The chain combines TRBV10-3 with TRBJ1-5, with D perhaps matching TRBD1 (6 bases). There are 15 residues in the CDR3. Germline-derived CDR1 and CDR2 are ENHRY and SYGVKD. V was cut by 4 bases and J by 14 bases, with 24 bases left in between. The CDR3 loop reads CAISGGVGGGWYEHF. As DNA, the CDR3 is TGTGCCATCAGTGGGGGAGTGGGGGGCGGTTGGTACGAGCATTTT.

This clonotype was counted at least ten times. Being one base from a much bigger clone, this may be a read error. The chain joins TRBV20-1 to TRBJ2-3, with TRBD2 identical over 9 bases. The CDR3 is made up of 16 amino acids. Germline loops: CDR1 DFQATT, CDR2 SNEGSKA (reference sequence). The CDR3 coding sequence is TGCAGTGCTAGAGTAATTGCGGGGGGGCAGACAGATACGCGGTATTTT. Its translation: CSARVIAGGQTDTRYF.

A word on this clonotype: Sequence at one end of the junction differs from germline and may be a read error. V gene TRBV7-7 combines with J gene TRBJ2-5, with D maybe TRBD1 (6 bases). The CDR3 is 15 residues long. CDR1 and CDR2 (germline): SSHAT, FNYEAQ (reference sequence). The CDR3 nucleotides read TGTGCTAGCAGCCTTCGGGACAACTGGCAAGAGACCCAGTACTTC. It translates to CASSLRDNWQETQYF.

The table lists this clonotype with many counts. This chain links TRBV28 with TRBJ1-5; weak D call: TRBD1 (6 bases). The CDR3 has 15 residues. Germline loops: CDR1 MDHEN, CDR2 SYDVKM. Trimming pared 7 bases from V and 2 bases from J, leaving 15 bases between. CDR3 sequence reads: CASTLGGGGNQPQHF. CDR3 DNA sequence: TGTGCCAGCACCCTGGGGGGCGGCGGCAATCAGCCCCAGCATTTT.

This clonotype was counted at least ten times. One end of the junction is discordant with germline, which a read error may explain. J is TRBJ1-5 and V is TRBV7-7, with D hard to call. Germline assignment: CDR1 SSHAT and CDR2 FNYEAQ (reference sequence). This CDR3 region has 13 residues. Written as DNA, the CDR3 is TGTGCTAGCAGCCCAAATCTCAATCAGCCCCAGCATTTT. This gives the protein CASSPNLNQPQHF.

Notes on this clonotype: This may stem from a read error, because a much larger clone lies one nucleotide away. The V gene is TRBV11-2, the J gene TRBJ2-7; no definite D call. This CDR3 has 13 amino acids. Per germline, CDR1 SGHAT and CDR2 FQNNGV. CDR3 sequence: CASTPRPSSEQYF. The CDR3 coding sequence is TGTGCCAGCACCCCTAGGCCATCCTCCGAGCAGTACTTC.

This clonotype showed up many times. The genes are TRBV29-1 and TRBJ1-5; D not resolved. CDR1 SQVTM and CDR2 ANQGSEA come from the germline V gene. This CDR3 is built from 14 residues. Trimming took 4 bases from V and 8 from J, leaving 18 bases between them. CDR3 sequence reads: CSVGDLGPYEPQHF. The DNA of the CDR3 is TGCAGCGTTGGTGATTTGGGTCCGTATGAGCCCCAGCATTTT.